The source of this T cell receptor beta chain is a study of T cells in Graves' hyperthyroidism and ophthalmopathy (dated by TCRdb to between 2018 and 2021). Study-level background: Peripheral blood was sampled at the time of initial diagnosis, prior to any treatment. To identify TCR V-J signatures that set the groups apart, the researchers used a discovery cohort of 100 patients, made up of 40 to 45 with Graves' ophthalmopathy and about 60 with stable Graves' hyperthyroidism. Prospective prediction of ophthalmopathy was tested in an independent validation cohort of under 20 hyperthyroidism patients and 17 patients who later progressed to ophthalmopathy. For training and testing, the roughly 97 patients in the discovery cohort were randomly divided in a 7:3 ratio. Thyroid tissue and blood T-cell repertoires from over 5 Graves' hyperthyroidism patients were also compared in the study. After blood sampling, hyperthyroidism patients were treated with methimazole at a starting dose of 30 mg daily, and ophthalmopathy patients were treated with high-dose intravenous methylprednisolone. TCR Vbeta CDR3 sequencing of 135 peripheral blood samples (roughly 43 ophthalmopathy, about 74 hyperthyroidism and roughly 17 progressor patients) is reported in the paper. General study outcomes and caveats: In validation, the model predicted progression to ophthalmopathy with over 65% sensitivity and around 72% specificity, a median of 6.5 months before onset. No statistical method was used to fix the sample size in advance, and group allocation was not hidden from the investigators. Most expanded thyroid clonotypes (frequency above 0.001) were also found in blood, which suggests that blood repertoires may mirror thyroid immune responses. A 13 V-J signature model separated ophthalmopathy from stable hyperthyroidism, with around 88% sensitivity and around 84% specificity in cross-validation and 80%/75% in testing.

V sheds 0 bases and J sheds 3 bases, leaving 9 bases between their ends. The germline V gene (reference sequence) supplies CDR1 LNHNV and CDR2 YYDKDF. Measured from the cysteine to the phenylalanine, the CDR3 is 15 residues long. CDR3 DNA only is kept here, 45 bases in frame from base 1. Ophthalmopathy patients had moderately to severely active disease, with a Clinical Activity Score of 3 or more, a NOSPECS grade of 4 or more, and a disease duration of less than 3 months. Exclusion was applied to patients with uncontrolled infections, other autoimmune diseases, pregnancy or lactation. Clinical symptoms, serum thyroxine and TRAb, thyroid ultrasound, and orbital computed tomography formed the basis for the diagnoses. PBMCs were isolated from 7.5 to 10 ml of fresh peripheral blood by Ficoll-Paque density gradient centrifugation. Total RNA was extracted with Trizol reagent, and quality was checked on an Agilent 2100 Bioanalyzer.

This clonotype was counted many times. Its specific antigen is unknown. Base qualities are not recorded, but no much larger clone differs from it by a single base. Amplification of TCR beta CDR3 regions was carried out from RNA transcripts. The first round of RT-PCR for the TCR CDR3 was performed with the HTBI primer set and the Qiagen OneStep RT-PCR kit. Libraries were constructed in a second round of multiplex PCR, after which size selection and purification were performed. Libraries were sequenced paired-end with 100 bp reads on an Illumina HiSeq2000. Under the source paper's analysis protocol: Raw data were processed with SOAPnuke, discarding reads with adapters, uncalled bases, mean Phred below 15, or no exact constant-primer or identifier match. High-quality paired reads were merged using COPE v1.2.5, and each unique nucleotide sequence was defined as a clonotype. Clonotypes were aligned to IMGT TRBV, TRBD and TRBJ reference segments using MiTCR v1.1. Analysis was restricted to V-J combinations with a frequency above 0.0001, which covered roughly 99% of repertoires. The TCS score was defined as the ratio of F50 (clonal expansion) to E x V (chaos), calculated using BLOSUM62-based TCRdist between CDR3 peptides within each V-J. Welch's t-statistics and random forest reduced fewer than 600 V-J features to 13, which were used in a naive Bayes classifier (R e1071). Using fastp at Q25 and MiXCR, TCRdb reprocessed the public reads and kept productive beta chains. Every entry covers one CDR3 protein and lists the most common genes and DNA from its rows. The V and J calls and clone size come from TCRdb's table, not from the authors' own analysis. Recorded for this sample are 400,000 to 550,000 distinct CDR3 sequences; around 22% of them occurred a single time. About 11% of the sample rests with the top ten.

The V gene is TRBV15 and the J gene is TRBJ1-5; no confident D gene assignment can be made. This TCR was sampled from a woman in her thirties with Graves' ophthalmopathy. What was sequenced was blood. Read as DNA, the sequence is TGTGCCACCAGCAGAGATCTGGGGTACAATCAGCCCCAGCATTTT. It translates as CATSRDLGYNQPQHF.